This T cell receptor (beta chain) was identified in a study of blood T cell repertoires in COVID-19 (TCRdb year 2020). At the level of the whole study: Collaborator samples came from the United States, Italy and Spain and covered acute and convalescent phases of COVID-19. A de-identified subject ID, COVID-19 status, age in years and sex were almost always included in the sample metadata. The samples were drawn from the first 160 participants of the ongoing ImmuneRACE study and from some 1,300 subjects provided by 6 global collaborators. The repertoires were made available in a free public database intended to serve as a resource for research on the immune response to SARS-CoV-2. The prospective study material was composed of cDNA or gDNA derived from T cells, B-cell-depleted T cells, or PBMCs. Subjects who had been exposed to COVID-19, were actively infected with it, or had recovered from it provided the deeply sampled blood TCRbeta repertoires that made up the dataset. HLA class I and class II types, where available, came from metadata supplied by the sample provider rather than from assay-based typing. General findings and caveats noted by the study authors: How much clinical and demographic metadata was included differed by source and by participant, and the metadata was provided uncurated.

Concerning this clone itself: Its antigen target is currently unknown. There are no base qualities to consult, and no much larger clone falls within one base.

Trimmed from V: 3 bases; trimmed from J: 7 bases; junction bases lacking a gene match: 8. The CDR3, cysteine through phenylalanine, is 14 amino acids long. Left in the record is the CDR3 DNA by itself, 42 bases read in frame from the first base. The germline V gene (reference sequence) yields LGHDT for CDR1 and YNNKEL for CDR2. Each collaborating institution followed its own protocols to collect whole blood in K2EDTA tubes. For TCRbeta analysis, collaborators shipped samples as frozen whole blood, isolated PBMCs, or DNA extracted from either of those sample types. TCRbeta CDR3 regions were amplified from genomic DNA using the immunoSEQ Assay, a bias-controlled multiplex PCR. The study's processing was this. The number of nucleated cells in each sample was estimated by amplification of reference gene primers within the assay. Sequence reads were collapsed and filtered to measure the absolute abundance of every unique TCRbeta CDR3 rearrangement. For each sample, productive Simpson clonality was calculated as the square root of Simpson's diversity index across productive rearrangements. TCRdb holds this immuneACCESS table with in-frame rearrangements only. Some clones are missing; in checked studies, unresolved V genes explain under half, and the rest has no known cause. For V, J and clone size, that table is used; D and trimming come from the DNA. This sample comprises about 70,000 clones, 80% to 90% of them detected only once. The top ten clonotypes cover 20% of the sample.

The sequenced sample consisted of peripheral blood. The receptor's source is an older woman with acute or convalescent COVID-19. The chain was built from TRBV3-1 (or the pseudogene TRBV3-2) and TRBJ1-1, with 7 bases in between that match TRBD1. For the CDR3, the sequence is CASSHQDRRGEAFF. At the DNA level, the sequence is TGTGCCAGCAGCCACCAGGACAGGCGGGGTGAAGCTTTCTTT.